The T cell receptor beta chain described here comes from a study of blood T cells in healthy people across ages. The germline V gene encodes CDR1 KGHDR and CDR2 SFDVKD. The CDR3 is 11 amino acids. V dropped 4 bases and J dropped 6 bases, with 3 bases sitting between them. Regarding this clonotype: Possible read error: a much larger clone is one base away.

The people who gave samples were healthy Caucasians from Russia, aged roughly 6 to 100. A minimum of 5.5 micrograms of total RNA was extracted per sample. Alongside a J-beta primer mix, a sample-barcoded 5' primer served in a second PCR lasting roughly 6 to 12 cycles. Every molecule of cDNA carried a tag from a template-switch adaptor with 12 random nucleotides. The study obtained at least 2.5 million CDR3-containing paired-end reads from every sample. Each CDR3 protein gets one entry after TCRdb re-called the 5' RACE reads with MiXCR. This table has about 1.6 million distinct CDR3 sequences, roughly a third appearing once.

The sample was blood. The chain combines TRBV24-1 with TRBJ2-1; D remains ambiguous. The sequence was collected from a woman aged 30 to 39 in good health. The CDR3 here is CATSESNEQFF. Here the CDR3 DNA reads TGTGCCACCAGTGAGAGCAATGAGCAGTTCTTC.